The 18 T cell receptor beta chains presented below share a single source sample, sequenced in a study of shared clonotypes between healthy human individuals. Sequencing was performed with immunoSEQ multiplex PCR; in TCRdb, only in-frame clones are kept and a portion is missing. The sample lists 2 million to 2.5 million clones, more than 85% occurring once. What was sequenced was naive CD4+ T cells from PBMCs. Subset described: CD45RA+ positively selected. Receptors originate from a man aged 18 to 35 in good health. Some clones in this sample may be carry-over from other donors' samples.

In nucleotides, the CDR3 is TGTGCCAGCAGTTTCCCAGGGGGCGCAATCTATGGCTACACCTTC. Residues: CASSFPGGAIYGYTF. This chain joins TRBV28 and TRBJ1-2, with 8 positions matching TRBD1. The CDR3 runs to 15 residues. CDR1 and CDR2 from the germline V gene are MDHEN and SYDVKM. V trimming: 3 bases; J trimming: 4 bases; junction bases outside the gene matches: 7.

V and J are TRBV5-5 and TRBJ1-2; D is unclear. V lost 3 bases, J lost 0 bases, and 12 bases lay in between. Germline values: CDR1 SGHKS, CDR2 YYEKEE (reference sequence). The CDR3 is 15 amino acids. The CDR3 loop is CASSWSSFTNYGYTF. The DNA for the CDR3 is TGTGCCAGCAGCTGGAGTTCCTTTACTAACTATGGCTACACCTTC.

The genes are TRBV18 and TRBJ2-1, with D possibly matching TRBD2 (6 bases). The length of the CDR3 is 15 residues. Germline V gene sequence: CDR1 KGHSH, CDR2 LQKENI. V was pared by 3 bases and J by 4 bases, with 13 bases between. The CDR3 here is CASSPPSDSYNEQFF. CDR3 DNA: TGTGCCAGCTCACCCCCTAGCGATTCTTACAATGAGCAGTTCTTC.

The gene calls are TRBV4-3 and TRBJ2-7, with D unresolved. CDR1 and CDR2 from the germline V gene are LGHNA and YSLEER. The CDR3 covers 13 residues. Trimming took 1 base from V and 3 from J, leaving 7 bases between them. The CDR3 coding sequence is TGCGCCAGCAGCCAAGGTCGACACTACGAGCAGTACTTC. Its protein product is CASSQGRHYEQYF.

There are a few counts of this clone. The gene calls are TRBV28 and TRBJ2-7, with 10 nucleotides matching TRBD1. The V and J ends lost 5 bases and 5 bases, in that order; junction bases with no gene match: 9. The CDR3 is made up of 15 amino acids. Germline V CDR1 and CDR2: MDHEN, SYDVKM. CDR3 bases: TGTGCCAGCAGTAAGCCGGGACAGGGGAGCAACGAGCAGTACTTC. As protein: CASSKPGQGSNEQYF.

J is TRBJ2-1 and V is TRBV11-2; 10 bases fit TRBD2. This CDR3 region has 15 residues. With 3 bases clipped from V and 4 bases from J, the junction kept 3 bases outside the gene matches. The germline CDR1 and CDR2 sequences are SGHAT and FQNNGV. The chain's CDR3 is CASSFGLADYNEQFF. The CDR3 DNA reads TGTGCCAGCAGCTTCGGACTAGCGGATTACAATGAGCAGTTCTTC. Combining the CDR3 with reference TRBV11-2 and TRBJ2-1 gives the whole variable domain EAGVAQSPRYKIIEKRQSVAFWCNPISGHATLYWYQQILGQGPKLLIQFQNNGVVDDSQLPKDRFSAERLKGVDSTLKIQPAKLEDSAVYLCASSFGLADYNEQFFGPGTRLTVL.

The rearrangement joins TRBV11-3 to TRBJ2-1; D may match TRBD1 or TRBD2 (5 bases each). This CDR3 contains 15 residues. Germline assignment: CDR1 SGHNT and CDR2 YENEEA. Trimming took 1 base from V and 2 from J, leaving 9 bases between them. This CDR3 is CASSLGRGPYNEQFF. The CDR3 coding sequence is TGTGCCAGCAGCTTAGGTCGGGGCCCCTACAATGAGCAGTTCTTC.

This clone was observed a single time. The V call is TRBV28, the J call TRBJ2-3; D gene uncertain. This CDR3 is 12 amino acids long. Trimming removed 9 bases at V and 4 bases at J, with 11 bases between. Germline V lookup: CDR1 MDHEN, CDR2 SYDVKM. The CDR3 here is CASLAAADTQYF. Here the CDR3 DNA reads TGTGCCAGTTTAGCTGCCGCAGATACGCAGTATTTT. Full variable domain (outside the CDR3, taken from reference TRBV28 and TRBJ2-3): DVKVTQSSRYLVKRTGEKVFLECVQDMDHENMFWYRQDPGLGLRLIYFSYDVKMKEKGDIPEGYSVSREKKERFSLILESASTNQTSMYLCASLAAADTQYFGPGTRLTVL.

This clone has only one observation. The V and J genes are TRBV9 and TRBJ2-3; 7 bases match TRBD1. CDR3 length equals 12 residues. Unmatched junction bases numbered 5, after V lost 4 bases and J lost 9 bases. Germline loops: CDR1 SGDLS, CDR2 YYNGEE. The CDR3 DNA follows: TGTGCCAGCAGCCCCCGACAGGGCACGCAGTATTTT. Protein: CASSPRQGTQYF.

In its sample, this clone was seen once. This rearrangement joins TRBV5-1 to TRBJ2-4; D possibly uses TRBD1 or TRBD2 (5 bases each). The CDR3 is 14 residues long. The germline CDR1 and CDR2 sequences are SGHRS and YFSETQ. Trimming removed 0 bases from V and 11 bases from J, with 15 bases in between. CDR3 sequence (DNA): TGCGCCAGCAGCTTGGCCGGGACGCTAAGCGTTCAGTACTTC. Amino acid sequence: CASSLAGTLSVQYF.

This clone was seen once. The chain is built from TRBV6-1 and TRBJ2-1; D might be TRBD2 (7 bases). Germline CDR1 is MNHNS and CDR2 is SASEGT. CDR3 length: 14 residues. V lost 11 bases and J lost 7, with 21 bases in between. CDR3 DNA sequence: TGTGCCGCCCGTAGCGGGTCCGACAGGAATGAGCAGTTCTTC. Protein sequence: CAARSGSDRNEQFF.

The genes are TRBV13 and TRBJ2-3; TRBD2 aligns across 9 bases. The V gene end was trimmed by 3 bases and the J gene end by 4 bases; junction bases not matched to a gene: 5. Germline CDR1 and CDR2: PRHDT and FYEKMQ (reference sequence). The CDR3 is made up of 15 amino acids. The CDR3 sequence is CASSFSGRVADTQYF. The CDR3, as DNA: TGTGCCAGCAGCTTTAGCGGGAGAGTGGCAGATACGCAGTATTTT.

This chain connects TRBV5-1 to TRBJ2-3, with no clear D. Trimming stripped 0 bases from V and 1 base from J, with 6 bases between. There are 14 residues in the CDR3. The germline gives CDR1 SGHRS, CDR2 YFSETQ. The CDR3 nucleotides read TGCGCCAGCAGCTTGGTTGGGCGCACAGATACGCAGTATTTT. It is translated as CASSLVGRTDTQYF.

The chain's CDR3 is CASSLARGNTGELFF. The CDR3 DNA reads as TGTGCCAGCAGCTTAGCGCGCGGGAACACCGGGGAGCTGTTTTTT. The genes are TRBV7-8 and TRBJ2-2; D uncertain. CDR1 is SGHVS and CDR2 is FQNEAQ in the germline V gene. The CDR3 has 15 amino acids. The V gene lost 0 bases and the J gene lost 1 base, with 6 bases spanning the gap.

The rearrangement links TRBV5-1 to TRBJ2-7, with TRBD1 matching over 7 bases. The germline V gene has CDR1 SGHRS and CDR2 YFSETQ. The CDR3 is 15 residues long. V gave up 4 bases and J gave up 1 base; unmatched junction bases: 8. The CDR3 DNA sequence: TGCGCCAGCAGCGACGGACAGGTAGCTTCCTACGAGCAGTACTTC. It encodes CASSDGQVASYEQYF.

The rearrangement links TRBV6-1 to TRBJ2-2; tentative D call: TRBD1 (6 bases). Germline CDR1 is MNHNS and CDR2 is SASEGT. Trimming pared 11 bases from V and 4 bases from J, leaving 20 bases between. The CDR3 length is 15 residues. CDR3 loop: CAGTPQGMVTGELFF. The CDR3 DNA sequence: TGTGCCGGCACCCCTCAGGGGATGGTCACCGGGGAGCTGTTTTTT.

The chain couples TRBV5-8 to TRBJ2-3; maybe TRBD1 (5 bases). Germline lookup yields CDR1 SGHTS and CDR2 YDEGEE. V lost 3 bases, J lost 1 base, and 15 bases lay in between. This CDR3 is 16 amino acids long. CDR3: CASSSRPGLGTDTQYF. The CDR3 nucleotides read TGTGCCAGCAGCTCCCGGCCAGGGCTGGGCACAGATACGCAGTATTTT.

The chain joins TRBV7-2 to TRBJ2-7; 9 bases agree with TRBD1. V shed 5 bases and J 0 bases; nucleotides not matched to a gene: 5. The CDR3 is made up of 15 amino acids. Germline assignment: CDR1 SGHTA and CDR2 FQGNSA. CDR3 in amino acids: CASSPGTGSSYEQYF. The CDR3 nucleotides are TGTGCCAGCAGCCCCGGGACAGGGAGCTCCTACGAGCAGTACTTC.